This T cell receptor beta chain was recovered during a study of blood T cell repertoires in COVID-19. On the study more broadly: Italy, Spain and the United States were the sources of the convalescent and acute COVID-19 samples. PBMCs, B-cell-depleted T cells, or T cells provided the cDNA or gDNA that made up the material.

The CDR3 contains 17 residues. V lost 1 base and J lost 1; bases outside the gene matches: 9. Germline V gives CDR1 LGHNA, CDR2 YSLEER. The Seattle patients, enrolled during active infection, were followed longitudinally. In the authors' workflow: It was from reference gene primer amplification that nucleated cell counts were estimated. TCRdb's copy holds only in-frame clones and misses some; the assay was immunoSEQ multiplex PCR. The V and J calls and clone size are taken from that table; D and trimming were inferred from the DNA. The repertoire includes 410,000 or so clones, roughly 90% of them detected once, and around 1.5% sits in the top ten.

The sample consisted of peripheral blood. The origin of this receptor is a middle-aged woman with COVID-19, enrolled during active disease. The V gene is TRBV4-3, the J gene TRBJ1-1, with 7 bases that match TRBD1. CDR3 in DNA: TGCGCCAGCAGCCAAGCAGGGGTGACAGGGCGGAACACTGAAGCTTTCTTT. Encoded protein: CASSQAGVTGRNTEAFF.